A selection of T cell receptor beta chains follows, all from one sample in a study of graft-versus-host responses after intestinal transplantation. Clones were read by immunoSEQ multiplex PCR, and TCRdb kept only the in-frame ones, dropping some. The data hold some 5,600 clones, with about 25% observed a single time. The source material was alloreactive CD4+ T cells from a mixed lymphocyte reaction culture, sampled before transplantation. These receptors all stem from a human patient who was an organ donor for intestinal transplantation. CDR3s include the opening cysteine and the closing phenylalanine or tryptophan. Fields, in order: J gene, V gene, clone size, D gene, CDR3 DNA, CDR3 protein. A D gene is named only where the DNA matches it firmly. Size values are once, few and many counts, or a class for expanded clones, and some rows have none.

>TRBJ1-4|TRBV30|.|.
TGTGCCTGGAGTGGTCGTGGCGGAAAACTGTTTTTT
CAWSGRGGKLFF
>TRBJ1-3|TRBV5-1|medium-sized|TRBD1
TGCGCCAGCAGCTTCGGGACAGGGAGAGACACCATATATTTT
CASSFGTGRDTIYF
>TRBJ1-1|TRBV29-1|.|TRBD1
TGCAGCGCACTCCCCGGGACAGTGAACACTGAAGCTTTCTTT
CSALPGTVNTEAFF
>TRBJ2-7|TRBV28|.|.
TGTGCCAGCAGTTTAAGTGCCCTGGCCCGCTACGAGCAGTACTTC
CASSLSALARYEQYF
>TRBJ1-4|TRBV28|.|TRBD1
TGTGCCAGCAGTTCACAGGGGGCGTATGAAAAACTGTTTTTT
CASSSQGAYEKLFF
>TRBJ2-1|TRBV11-3|.|TRBD1
TGTGCCACCTCCCGGGACAGGGGGCTCGGTGAGCAGTTCTTC
CATSRDRGLGEQFF
>TRBJ1-1|TRBV20-1|medium-sized|.
TGCAGTGGGCGGGGGAACACTGAAGCTTTCTTT
CSGRGNTEAFF
>TRBJ1-3|TRBV6-6|.|TRBD1
TGTGCCAGCAGTTACTGGACAGGGATTGGAAACACCATATATTTT
CASSYWTGIGNTIYF
>TRBJ1-2|TRBV28|medium-sized|.
TGTGCCAGCAAAACAGGGAGCTATGGCTACACCTTC
CASKTGSYGYTF
>TRBJ2-2|TRBV14|few|TRBD1
TGTGCCAGCAGCCCTGGGCGGCGGCAGGGGGCCGGGGAGCTGTTTTTT
CASSPGRRQGAGELFF
>TRBJ2-1|TRBV4-1|.|.
TGCGCCAGCAACCCGAGACCCGGGGGTTACAATGAGCAGTTCTTC
CASNPRPGGYNEQFF
>TRBJ2-7|TRBV6-5|medium-sized|.
TGTGCCAGCGGCCGGGACTCCTCGTCCTACGAGCAGTACTTC
CASGRDSSSYEQYF
>TRBJ2-3|TRBV2|large|TRBD1
TGTGCCAGCAGTGATGAGGGGACAGGGGCGGATACGCAGTATTTT
CASSDEGTGADTQYF
>TRBJ2-1|TRBV5-6|few|.
TGTGCCAGCAGCCGCCAAGGTGGGGGGTACAATGAGCAGTTCTTC
CASSRQGGGYNEQFF
>TRBJ2-3|TRBV6-1|medium-sized|TRBD2
TGTGCCAGCAGTGTATCAACGGGACTAGCGATGGATACGCAGTATTTT
CASSVSTGLAMDTQYF
>TRBJ1-2|TRBV6-5|large|.
TGTGCCAGCAGTTACTCGAGCGGGTGGGGCTACACCTTC
CASSYSSGWGYTF
>TRBJ2-7|TRBV11-2|.|TRBD1
TGTGCCAGCAGACTCCGACCGGGACAGGGGAACGAGCAGTACTTC
CASRLRPGQGNEQYF
>TRBJ2-7|TRBV6-5|few|TRBD1
TGTGCCAGCAGTTACCGGGACAGGCCTTGGAAGCAGTACTTC
CASSYRDRPWKQYF
>TRBJ2-1|TRBV10-3|.|TRBD2
TGTGCCACCCGACTAGCGGGGAATGAGCAGTTCTTC
CATRLAGNEQFF
>TRBJ2-1|TRBV7-9|.|.
TGTGCCAGCAGCTCCGTGGGGGGAGTAGAGGAGCAGTTCTTC
CASSSVGGVEEQFF
>TRBJ2-1|TRBV10-3|.|TRBD1
TGTGCCATCAGTGACCGGGACAGGGGGCTGGGCTCCTACAATGAGCAGTTCTTC
CAISDRDRGLGSYNEQFF
>TRBJ1-1|TRBV13|.|.
TGTGCCAGCAGCTTAGGGATGGTCCCAGGAACCAAGAACACTGAAGCTTTCTTT
CASSLGMVPGTKNTEAFF
>TRBJ1-6|TRBV6-5|.|TRBD1
TGTGCCACTCTAAGGACAGGGATGAATAGTTCACCCCTCCACTTT
CATLRTGMNSSPLHF
>TRBJ1-3|TRBV11-3|.|TRBD1
TGTGCCAGCAGTCGGACAGGGACACCTGGAAACACCATATATTTT
CASSRTGTPGNTIYF
>TRBJ2-3|TRBV10-2|medium-sized|TRBD2
TGCGCCAGCAGATCGGGGAGGGACACAGATACGCAGTATTTT
CASRSGRDTDTQYF
>TRBJ2-4|TRBV7-8|few|.
TGTGCCAGCAGCTTAGGGGGGGTACTAGCCAAAAACATTCAGTACTTC
CASSLGGVLAKNIQYF
>TRBJ1-5|TRBV6-6|many|TRBD1
TGTGCCAGCAGTATCGACAGGGTCGGCAATCAGCCCCAGCATTTT
CASSIDRVGNQPQHF
>TRBJ2-1|TRBV11-2|.|TRBD2
TGTGCCAGCAGCTCGCGGGGGGCCCATCCTTACAATGAGCAGTTCTTC
CASSSRGAHPYNEQFF
>TRBJ1-2|TRBV2|few|.
TGTGCCAGCAGTGAAGCGGTCGCGGCGGGTGGCTACACCTTC
CASSEAVAAGGYTF
>TRBJ2-7|TRBV28|.|TRBD1
TGTGCCAGCAGTCCGCCGGGACAGATTCACTACGAGCAGTACTTC
CASSPPGQIHYEQYF
>TRBJ2-7|TRBV7-9|few|TRBD2
TGTGCCAGCAGCTTATGGCTAGCGGGATATGAAAACTACGAGCAGTACTTC
CASSLWLAGYENYEQYF
>TRBJ2-1|TRBV11-3|medium-sized|.
TGTGCCAGCAGCCTCAGATTTACCGTGCAGTTCTTC
CASSLRFTVQFF
>TRBJ2-1|TRBV6-4|few|TRBD1
TGTGCCAGCAGTCCGCCGGACAGGGGGCCTTGGGAGCAGTTCTTC
CASSPPDRGPWEQFF
>TRBJ2-5|TRBV19|medium-sized|TRBD2
TGTGCCAGTAGTATGGTGGCAGCGGGGGGTCAAGAGACCCAGTACTTC
CASSMVAAGGQETQYF
>TRBJ2-1|TRBV30|medium-sized|.
TGTGCCTGGGGCCTTTACAATGAGCAGTTCTTC
CAWGLYNEQFF
>TRBJ2-7|TRBV7-2|.|.
TGTGCCAGCAGGTACGACATAGCCTACGAGCAGTACTTC
CASRYDIAYEQYF
>TRBJ2-5|TRBV5-1|few|TRBD2
TGCGCCAGCAGCTGGACTAGCGGGGTACAGACCCAGTACTTC
CASSWTSGVQTQYF
>TRBJ1-2|TRBV6-1|.|.
TGTGCCATCAGTGCCGACAGGTTGCGTGGCTACACCTTC
CAISADRLRGYTF
>TRBJ2-1|TRBV6-6|.|TRBD2
TGTGCCAGCAGTCGGGGTAGCGGGGAGCAGTTCTTC
CASSRGSGEQFF
>TRBJ1-2|TRBV11-2|.|TRBD1
TGTGCCAGCAGCTTTCTTACAGCCAGGGGGTATGGCTACACCTTC
CASSFLTARGYGYTF
>TRBJ2-7|TRBV6-5|few|TRBD2
TGTGCCAGCAGCCGCGGGGGGAAAGGGGGCTACGAGCAGTACTTC
CASSRGGKGGYEQYF
>TRBJ1-1|TRBV6-5|.|.
TGTGCCAGCAGAAGACATTTATCAAACACTGAAGCTTTCTTT
CASRRHLSNTEAFF
>TRBJ1-1|TRBV7-6|.|TRBD1
TGTGCCAGCAGCTTAATGTATTTTGCAGGGGGTTTGAACACTGAAGCTTTCTTT
CASSLMYFAGGLNTEAFF
>TRBJ2-2|TRBV11-3|few|TRBD1
TGTGCCAGCAGCCCCCAGGGGGCCTACACCGGGGAGCTGTTTTTT
CASSPQGAYTGELFF
>TRBJ1-2|TRBV5-1|few|.
TGCGCCAGCAGGCAGGGCCTTAACTATGGCTACACCTTC
CASRQGLNYGYTF
>TRBJ2-6|TRBV18|medium-sized|TRBD1
TGTGCCAGCTCGCTCACTAGATGGGGACAGCCCTACTCTGGGGCCAACGTCCTGACTTTC
CASSLTRWGQPYSGANVLTF
>TRBJ2-3|TRBV25-1|few|.
TGTGCCAGCAGGACCTTGGGCGTCCGCCAGTATTTT
CASRTLGVRQYF
>TRBJ2-2|TRBV5-1|.|TRBD2
TGCGCCAGCAGCTTGGCCGGGACTAGCGGACCCACCGGGGAGCTGTTTTTT
CASSLAGTSGPTGELFF
>TRBJ1-2|TRBV30|medium-sized|TRBD1
TGTGCCTGGAGTGTCAGGGGGCGGAATAACTATGGCTACACCTTC
CAWSVRGRNNYGYTF
>TRBJ2-3|TRBV9|medium-sized|.
TGTGCCAGCAGCGTAGATCCAACTTTCACAGATACGCAGTATTTT
CASSVDPTFTDTQYF
>TRBJ2-7|TRBV18|once|TRBD2
TGTGCCAGCTCCCGGACTAGTCACGAGCAGTACTTC
CASSRTSHEQYF